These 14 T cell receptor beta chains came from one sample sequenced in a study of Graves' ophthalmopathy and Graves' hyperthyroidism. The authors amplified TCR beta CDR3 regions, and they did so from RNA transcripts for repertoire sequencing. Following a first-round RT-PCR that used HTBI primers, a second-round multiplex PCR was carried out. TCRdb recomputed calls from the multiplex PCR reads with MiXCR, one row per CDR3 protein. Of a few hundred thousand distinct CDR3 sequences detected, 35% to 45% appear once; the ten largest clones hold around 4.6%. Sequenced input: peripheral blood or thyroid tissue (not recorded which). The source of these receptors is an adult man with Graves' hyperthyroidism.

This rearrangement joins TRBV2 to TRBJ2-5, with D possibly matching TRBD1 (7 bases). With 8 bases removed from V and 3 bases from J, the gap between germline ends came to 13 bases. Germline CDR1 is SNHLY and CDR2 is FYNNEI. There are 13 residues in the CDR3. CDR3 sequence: CASGGTAEETQYF. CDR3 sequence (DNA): TGTGCCAGCGGGGGGACAGCGGAAGAGACCCAGTACTTC.

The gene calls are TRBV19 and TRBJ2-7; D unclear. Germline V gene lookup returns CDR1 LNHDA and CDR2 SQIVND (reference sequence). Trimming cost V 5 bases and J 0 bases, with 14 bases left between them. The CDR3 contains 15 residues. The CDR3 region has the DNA TGTGCCAGTAGTGGGGTGGGGAAGAGCTCCTACGAGCAGTACTTC. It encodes CASSGVGKSSYEQYF.

The CDR3 region is CASGSSTSGGWTGELFF. CDR3 DNA: TGCGCCAGCGGCTCTTCGACTAGCGGGGGATGGACCGGGGAGCTGTTTTTT. This chain joins TRBV5-1 and TRBJ2-2, with TRBD2 matching over 12 bases. The CDR3 is 17 amino acids. Germline CDR1 and CDR2: SGHRS and YFSETQ. V lost 7 bases and J lost 5; bases outside the gene matches: 12.

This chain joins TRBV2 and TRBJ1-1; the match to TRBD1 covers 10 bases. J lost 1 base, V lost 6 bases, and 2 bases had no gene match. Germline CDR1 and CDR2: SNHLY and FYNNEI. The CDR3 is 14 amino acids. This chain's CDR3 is CASRGQGKNTEAFF. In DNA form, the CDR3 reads TGTGCCAGCAGGGGACAGGGGAAGAACACTGAAGCTTTCTTT.

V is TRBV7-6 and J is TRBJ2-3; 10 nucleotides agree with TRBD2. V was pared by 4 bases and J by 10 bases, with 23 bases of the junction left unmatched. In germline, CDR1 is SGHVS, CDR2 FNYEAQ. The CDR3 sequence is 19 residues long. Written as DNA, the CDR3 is TGTGCCAGCAGCTCCCAACCTGGACTAGCGGAGTCGTTTATTGATGCGCAGTATTTT. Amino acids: CASSSQPGLAESFIDAQYF.

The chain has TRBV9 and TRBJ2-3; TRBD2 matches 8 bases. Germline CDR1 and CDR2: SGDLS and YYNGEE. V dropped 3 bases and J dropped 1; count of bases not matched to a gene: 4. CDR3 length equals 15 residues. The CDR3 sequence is CASSAETSGTDTQYF. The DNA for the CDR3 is TGTGCCAGCAGCGCAGAGACTAGCGGCACAGATACGCAGTATTTT.

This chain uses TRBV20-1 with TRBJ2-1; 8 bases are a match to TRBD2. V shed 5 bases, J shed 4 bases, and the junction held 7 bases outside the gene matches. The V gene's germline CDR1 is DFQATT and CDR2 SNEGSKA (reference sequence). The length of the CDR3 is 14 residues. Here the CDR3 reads CSASGGRTYNEQFF. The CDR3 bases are TGCAGTGCTTCCGGCGGGAGGACTTACAATGAGCAGTTCTTC.

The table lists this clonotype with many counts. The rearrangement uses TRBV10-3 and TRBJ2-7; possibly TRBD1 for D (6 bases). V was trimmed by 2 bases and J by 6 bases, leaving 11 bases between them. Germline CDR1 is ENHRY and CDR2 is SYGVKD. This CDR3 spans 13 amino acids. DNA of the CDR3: TGTGCCATCAGTGAGGGCGACAGGAGCGAGCAGTACTTC. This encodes CAISEGDRSEQYF.

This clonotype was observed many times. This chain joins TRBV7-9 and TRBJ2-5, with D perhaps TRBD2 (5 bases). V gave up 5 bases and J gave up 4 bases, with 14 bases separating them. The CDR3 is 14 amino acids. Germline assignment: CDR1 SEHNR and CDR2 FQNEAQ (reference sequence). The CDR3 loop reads CASSHTSSGETQYF. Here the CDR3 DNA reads TGTGCCAGCAGCCACACTAGTTCCGGAGAGACCCAGTACTTC.

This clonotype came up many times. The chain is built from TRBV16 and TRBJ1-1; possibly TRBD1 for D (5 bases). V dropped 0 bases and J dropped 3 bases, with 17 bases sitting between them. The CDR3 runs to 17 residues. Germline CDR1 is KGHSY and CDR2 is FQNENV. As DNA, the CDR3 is TGTGCCAGCAGCCAATCCACAGTGGGGGTAGGGGACACTGAAGCTTTCTTT. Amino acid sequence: CASSQSTVGVGDTEAFF. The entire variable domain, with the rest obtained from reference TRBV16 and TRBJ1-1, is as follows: GEEVAQTPKHLVRGEGQKAKLYCAPIKGHSYVFWYQQVLKNEFKFLISFQNENVFDETGMPKERFSAKCLPNSPCSLEIQATKLEDSAVYFCASSQSTVGVGDTEAFFGQGTRLTVV.

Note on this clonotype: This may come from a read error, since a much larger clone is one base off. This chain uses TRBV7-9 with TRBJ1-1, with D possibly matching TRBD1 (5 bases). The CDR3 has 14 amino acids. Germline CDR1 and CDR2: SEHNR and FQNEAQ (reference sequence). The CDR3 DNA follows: TGTGCCGGCAGCTTGGATGGGGGGTTCACTGAAGCTTTCTTT. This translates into CAGSLDGGFTEAFF. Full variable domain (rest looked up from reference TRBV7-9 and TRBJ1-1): DTGVSQNPRHKITKRGQNVTFRCDPISEHNRLYWYRQTLGQGPEFLTYFQNEAQLEKSRLLSDRFSAERPKGSFSTLEIQRTEQGDSAMYLCAGSLDGGFTEAFFGQGTRLTVV.

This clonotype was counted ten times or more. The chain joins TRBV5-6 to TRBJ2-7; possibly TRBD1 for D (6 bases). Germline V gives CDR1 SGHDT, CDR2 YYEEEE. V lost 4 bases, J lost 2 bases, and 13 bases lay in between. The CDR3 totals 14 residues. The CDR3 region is CASSSTGWAYEQYF. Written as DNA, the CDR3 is TGTGCCAGCAGCAGCACAGGGTGGGCCTACGAGCAGTACTTC.

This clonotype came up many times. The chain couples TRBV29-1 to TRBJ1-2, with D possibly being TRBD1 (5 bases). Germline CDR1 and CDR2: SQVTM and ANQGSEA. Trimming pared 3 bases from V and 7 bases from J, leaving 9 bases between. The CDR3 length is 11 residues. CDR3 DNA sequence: TGCAGCGTTGAGCGGGGCACTGGCTACACCTTC. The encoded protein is CSVERGTGYTF.

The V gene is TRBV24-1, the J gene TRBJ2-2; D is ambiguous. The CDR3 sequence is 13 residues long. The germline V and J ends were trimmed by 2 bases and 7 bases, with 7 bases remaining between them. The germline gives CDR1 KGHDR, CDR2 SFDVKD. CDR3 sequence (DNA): TGTGCCACCAGTGATTCCTCTAGCGGGGAGCTGTTTTTT. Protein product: CATSDSSSGELFF.